This TCR beta chain was sequenced during a study of cytomegalovirus exposure and HLA in healthy donors. Study-level findings and limits: V- and J-gene trimming in TCR beta was tied to a missense DCLRE1C variant by an analysis performed later.

In the case of this clone: Its target is unknown.

There are 14 residues in the CDR3. Germline V gives CDR1 SEHNR, CDR2 FQNEAQ (reference sequence). V was shortened by 5 bases and J by 7 bases, with 15 bases between the two germline ends. Both 60 Vbeta primers and 13 Jbeta primers went into the PCR. The protocol was immunoSEQ multiplex PCR, while the TCRdb copy is restricted to in-frame clones and leaves out a portion. Here the sample spans about 120,000 clones, approximately 80% being singletons. The material sequenced was PBMCs. The sequence was collected from a man aged 18 to 29 in good health and CMV-seropositive. The chain carries TRBV7-9 and TRBJ1-5; D may be TRBD1 (5 bases). The CDR3, as DNA: TGTGCCAGCAGCCTGGGGGGGATAGGACAGCCCCAGCATTTT. Its protein product is CASSLGGIGQPQHF.